These 25 T cell receptor beta chains were sequenced from one sample in a study of radiation and T cells in renal cell carcinoma. This sample's time point: blood 4 weeks post-SBRT, at nephrectomy. The treatment is: 15 Gy SBRT to primary tumor, nephrectomy 4 weeks later. Data came from immunoSEQ multiplex PCR; TCRdb stores just in-frame clones and leaves some out. The repertoire holds about 78,000 clones, with roughly 87% as singletons. The sample was blood, taken from a patient whose treatment included radiotherapy and nephrectomy. Receptors were obtained from a woman between 70 and 85 years old with renal cell carcinoma.

The J gene is TRBJ2-3, the V gene TRBV11-3; 14 bases line up with TRBD2. Trimming cost V 5 bases and J 2 bases; bases outside gene matches: 6. From germline, CDR1 is SGHNT and CDR2 YENEEA. CDR3 length: 17 residues. This CDR3 reads CASSPGTSGGDTDTQYF. CDR3 in DNA: TGTGCCAGCAGCCCCGGGACTAGCGGGGGCGACACAGATACGCAGTATTTT. Complete variable domain (other parts from reference TRBV11-3 and TRBJ2-3): EAGVVQSPRYKIIEKKQPVAFWCNPISGHNTLYWYLQNLGQGPELLIRYENEEAVDDSQLPKDRFSAERLKGVDSTLKIQPAELGDSAVYLCASSPGTSGGDTDTQYFGPGTRLTVL.

This clone was counted only a few times. This rearrangement joins TRBV5-8 to TRBJ2-2; D not certain. V dropped 5 bases and J dropped 6 bases, with 20 bases sitting between them. The germline V gene has CDR1 SGHTS and CDR2 YDEGEE. The CDR3 contains 16 residues. In nucleotides, the CDR3 is TGTGCCAGCAGGCCCGCATTACAGAATTTTCCCGGGGAGCTGTTTTTT. Its translation: CASRPALQNFPGELFF.

The chain joins TRBV9 to TRBJ2-7; D could derive from TRBD1 or TRBD2 (5 bases each). The CDR3 is 15 residues long. Between the trimmed V and J ends, which lost 0 bases and 5 bases, there was a span of 15 bases. The germline CDR1 and CDR2 sequences are SGDLS and YYNGEE. This CDR3 is CASSVGGRGRDEQYF. The CDR3, as DNA: TGTGCCAGCAGCGTAGGGGGACGGGGACGGGACGAGCAGTACTTC.

The V gene is TRBV14, the J gene TRBJ2-1; D may be TRBD1 or TRBD2 (5 bases each). The ends were cut back, 0 bases at V and 4 bases at J, with 16 bases in the middle. The germline CDR1 and CDR2 sequences are SGHDN and FVKESK. The CDR3 consists of 17 residues. CDR3 region: CASSQDRGRALYNEQFF. The DNA of the CDR3 is TGTGCCAGCAGCCAAGATCGGGGCAGGGCACTTTACAATGAGCAGTTCTTC.

The chain's CDR3 is CASSFLYAPSDASYEQYF. CDR3 sequence (DNA): TGTGCCAGCAGCTTTCTTTATGCCCCTAGCGACGCCTCCTACGAGCAGTACTTC. The chain employs TRBV7-8 and TRBJ2-7; possible D gene TRBD2, 6 bases. Germline CDR1 and CDR2: SGHVS and FQNEAQ. There are 18 residues in the CDR3. The V and J ends lost 3 bases and 0 bases respectively, with 21 bases between them.

The chain has TRBV5-6 and TRBJ2-1, with 9 nucleotides matching TRBD1. The CDR3 has 17 residues. After removal of 0 bases from V and 4 bases from J, the junction contained 8 bases not matched to a gene. Germline CDR1 reads SGHDT; CDR2 reads YYEEEE. The CDR3 spells CASSLAGTGLSYNEQFF. Here the CDR3 DNA reads TGTGCCAGCAGCTTGGCCGGGACAGGGCTCTCTTACAATGAGCAGTTCTTC.

The chain combines TRBV2 with TRBJ2-1; D is possibly TRBD2 (6 bases). The CDR3 runs to 13 residues. Trimming removed 7 bases at V and 7 bases at J, with 14 bases between. The V gene's germline CDR1 is SNHLY and CDR2 FYNNEI. CDR3 amino acids: CASIRAGTNEQFF. CDR3 DNA sequence: TGTGCCAGCATAAGGGCAGGGACTAATGAGCAGTTCTTC.

V gene TRBV11-2 combines with J gene TRBJ2-5, with 9 bases that match TRBD1. Looked up from germline, CDR1 is SGHAT and CDR2 is FQNNGV. The CDR3 has 13 amino acids. Germline trimming cut 5 bases from V and 7 bases from J; bases unmatched to any gene: 5. The CDR3 bases are TGTGCCAGCAGCGACAGGGGGAAGGCGACCCAGTACTTC. Its protein is CASSDRGKATQYF.

CDR3 region: CASSLDSKGRREKLFF. The CDR3 DNA is TGTGCCAGCAGCTTAGATTCGAAGGGGAGGCGCGAAAAACTGTTTTTT. The V and J genes are TRBV7-2 and TRBJ1-4, with D tentatively TRBD1 (5 bases). This CDR3 is built from 16 residues. From germline, CDR1 is SGHTA and CDR2 FQGNSA. The V end was cut by 1 base, the J end by 8 bases, with 17 bases between.

The rearrangement links TRBV15 to TRBJ2-1; D gene ambiguous. The V and J ends lost 0 bases and 6 bases respectively, with 12 bases between them. Germline V gene data show CDR1 as LNHNV and CDR2 as YYDKDF (reference sequence). This CDR3 has 15 amino acids. The CDR3 DNA reads as TGTGCCACCAGCAGAGATCCCCTGACCGGCAATGAGCAGTTCTTC. Translating it yields CATSRDPLTGNEQFF.

The chain employs TRBV4-3 and TRBJ2-1, with D maybe TRBD1 (5 bases). The V end lost 0 bases, the J end lost 10 bases, and 10 bases lay between the germline ends. The CDR3 is 13 amino acids. Germline V gene data show CDR1 as LGHNA and CDR2 as YSLEER. As DNA, the CDR3 is TGCGCCAGCAGCCAAGACAGGGTTTCGGAGCAGTTCTTC. Translated: CASSQDRVSEQFF.

The chain uses TRBV11-1 and TRBJ2-1; weak D call: TRBD2 (5 bases). The germline gives CDR1 SGHAT, CDR2 FQDESV (reference sequence). The CDR3 consists of 17 residues. With 3 bases removed from V and 0 bases from J, the gap between germline ends came to 15 bases. CDR3 sequence (DNA): TGTGCCAGCAGCTTCCGAGGAGCGGTGACCTCCTACAATGAGCAGTTCTTC. This codes for CASSFRGAVTSYNEQFF. Based on the CDR3 plus reference TRBV11-1 and TRBJ2-1, the full variable domain is EAEVAQSPRYKITEKSQAVAFWCDPISGHATLYWYRQILGQGPELLVQFQDESVVDDSQLPKDRFSAERLKGVDSTLKIQPAELGDSAMYLCASSFRGAVTSYNEQFFGPGTRLTVL.

The genes are TRBV7-8 and TRBJ1-1; no clear D. The germline V and J ends were trimmed by 2 bases and 1 base, with 8 bases remaining between them. The CDR3 runs to 14 residues. In germline, CDR1 is SGHVS, CDR2 FQNEAQ. The CDR3 here is CASSLSVGNTEAFF. CDR3 nucleotides: TGTGCCAGCAGCTTAAGCGTGGGGAACACTGAAGCTTTCTTT.

The chain links TRBV9 to TRBJ1-6; the match to TRBD1 covers 10 bases. The trim removed 0 bases at V and 8 bases at J, leaving 5 bases unmatched. CDR1 is SGDLS and CDR2 is YYNGEE in the germline V gene. The CDR3 length is 16 residues. The CDR3 sequence: CASSVAIGQGDSPLHF. The CDR3 DNA follows: TGTGCCAGCAGCGTAGCGATCGGACAGGGGGATTCACCCCTCCACTTT.

The chain employs TRBV7-9 and TRBJ2-7; the D gene is possibly TRBD2 (7 bases). V was clipped by 7 bases and J by 8 bases, with 24 bases between them. From germline, CDR1 is SEHNR and CDR2 FQNEAQ (reference sequence). This CDR3 contains 15 residues. Written as DNA, the CDR3 is TGTGCCAGCACCCCCCTCGGGACTACCCAGGGGCAGCAGTACTTC. Translated: CASTPLGTTQGQQYF.

The rearrangement links TRBV30 to TRBJ1-2; D remains ambiguous. The V gene's germline CDR1 is GTSNPN and CDR2 SVGIG (reference sequence). With 1 base removed from V and 8 bases from J, the gap between germline ends came to 20 bases. This CDR3 comprises 15 residues. In DNA, the CDR3 is TGTGCCTGGAGTGCCCCCCTGGGAGGGAGTGGAGGCTACACCTTC. It translates to CAWSAPLGGSGGYTF. Based on the CDR3 plus reference TRBV30 and TRBJ1-2, the full variable domain is SQTIHQWPATLVQPVGSPLSLECTVEGTSNPNLYWYRQAAGRGLQLLFYSVGIGQISSEVPQNLSASRPQDRQFILSSKKLLLSDSGFYLCAWSAPLGGSGGYTFGSGTRLTVV.

The chain has TRBV30 and TRBJ1-6, with TRBD1 as a possible D gene (5 bases). V lost 0 bases, J lost 10 bases, and 7 bases lay in between. CDR1 is GTSNPN, CDR2 SVGIG, per germline (reference sequence). This CDR3 has 12 residues. The DNA of the CDR3 is TGTGCCTGGAGTGTTGGGGGGTCACCCCTCCACTTT. It specifies CAWSVGGSPLHF.

V and J are TRBV10-2 and TRBJ2-7; D possibly corresponds to TRBD2 (5 bases). V shed 10 bases and J shed 3 bases, with 10 bases lying between them. This CDR3 is built from 11 residues. The V gene's germline CDR1 is WSHSY and CDR2 SAAADI. The CDR3 region has the DNA TGCGCCACCGAGGGTGGCTACGAGCAGTACTTC. Protein product: CATEGGYEQYF.

V and J are TRBV6-1 and TRBJ1-3, with D unresolved. CDR1 MNHNS and CDR2 SASEGT come from the germline V gene. Between the trimmed V and J ends, which lost 3 bases and 0 bases, there was a span of 9 bases. This CDR3 contains 15 residues. CDR3 nucleotides: TGTGCCAGCAGTGACTCAGGCACCTCTGGAAACACCATATATTTT. Translation: CASSDSGTSGNTIYF.

This clone came up a few times. The chain recombines TRBV6-5 with TRBJ1-1, with D hard to call. Looked up from germline, CDR1 is MNHEY and CDR2 is SVGAGI. The CDR3 has 13 residues. V was shortened by 11 bases and J by 4 bases, with 17 bases between the two germline ends. The CDR3 region is CAGSRTVGTEAFF. CDR3 nucleotides: TGTGCCGGTTCAAGGACCGTCGGCACTGAAGCTTTCTTT.

This chain links TRBV1 with TRBJ2-3. TRBV1 is annotated as a pseudogene. The CDR3 sequence is 16 residues long. The CDR3 coding sequence is TGCACCAGCAGCATGGGTCCGGGGGCTTTGACAGATACGCAGTATTTT. Its translation: CTSSMGPGALTDTQYF.

The chain recombines TRBV21-1 with TRBJ2-7; TRBD1, the table's D call, was not compared with the DNA. TRBV21-1 is flagged as a pseudogene. This CDR3 has 16 amino acids. The DNA of the CDR3 is TGTGCCAGCAGCAACACCGGGACAGGGGCCCCGGACGAGCAGTACTTC. It is translated as CASSNTGTGAPDEQYF.

The rearrangement links TRBV7-2 to TRBJ2-7; D may be TRBD2 (6 bases). The CDR3 spans 15 residues. Germline V gene data show CDR1 as SGHTA and CDR2 as FQGNSA. Trimming cost V 0 bases and J 0 bases, with 9 bases left between them. The CDR3: CASSLAGGFSYEQYF. CDR3 sequence (DNA): TGTGCCAGCAGCTTAGCGGGGGGATTCTCCTACGAGCAGTACTTC.

The chain joins TRBV7-2 to TRBJ1-6; possible D gene TRBD1, 6 bases. Germline CDR1 and CDR2: SGHTA and FQGNSA. Deletions cut 5 bases from V and 1 base from J, with 12 bases between. The CDR3 is 16 amino acids. This chain's CDR3 is CASSLGQISYNSPLHF. The CDR3 DNA sequence: TGTGCCAGCAGCCTTGGACAGATTTCCTATAATTCACCCCTCCACTTT. Full variable domain (outside the CDR3, taken from reference TRBV7-2 and TRBJ1-6): GAGVSQSPSNKVTEKGKDVELRCDPISGHTALYWYRQSLGQGLEFLIYFQGNSAPDKSGLPSDRFSAERTGGSVSTLTIQRTQQEDSAVYLCASSLGQISYNSPLHFGNGTRLTVT.

The V call is TRBV28, the J call TRBJ2-7; 7 positions agree with TRBD1. V was pared by 3 bases and J by 5 bases, with 4 bases of the junction left unmatched. This CDR3 is 13 amino acids long. Germline CDR1 is MDHEN and CDR2 is SYDVKM. The CDR3 is CASSFEGAHEQYF. In DNA form, the CDR3 reads TGTGCCAGCAGTTTCGAGGGGGCCCACGAGCAGTACTTC.